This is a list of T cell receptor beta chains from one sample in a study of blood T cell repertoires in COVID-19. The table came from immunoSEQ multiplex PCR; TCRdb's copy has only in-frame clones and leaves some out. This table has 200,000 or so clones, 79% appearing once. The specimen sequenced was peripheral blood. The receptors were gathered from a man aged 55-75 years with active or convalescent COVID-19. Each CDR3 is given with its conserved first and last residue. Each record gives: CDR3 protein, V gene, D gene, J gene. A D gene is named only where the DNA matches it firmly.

cdr3_aa: CASSFDKGNTDTQYF
v_call: TRBV7-9
d_call: -
j_call: TRBJ2-3

cdr3_aa: CASSPDRGTGELFF
v_call: TRBV6-5
d_call: TRBD1
j_call: TRBJ2-2

cdr3_aa: CASTERQTASPLHF
v_call: TRBV7-9
d_call: -
j_call: TRBJ1-6

cdr3_aa: CASTLVRGKSDTQYF
v_call: TRBV7-2
d_call: -
j_call: TRBJ2-3

cdr3_aa: CASSLVQGGAEAFF
v_call: TRBV5-8
d_call: -
j_call: TRBJ1-1

cdr3_aa: CASSLGTDPTNEKLFF
v_call: TRBV5-4
d_call: -
j_call: TRBJ1-4

cdr3_aa: CASSFRDRGPGANVLTF
v_call: TRBV3-1/TRBV3-2
d_call: TRBD1
j_call: TRBJ2-6

cdr3_aa: CASSQARNTEAFF
v_call: TRBV11-2
d_call: -
j_call: TRBJ1-1

cdr3_aa: CASSFTGDIRQYF
v_call: TRBV5-4
d_call: TRBD1
j_call: TRBJ2-7

cdr3_aa: CASSQPTSPPSEQYF
v_call: TRBV4-2
d_call: -
j_call: TRBJ2-7

cdr3_aa: CASSPWGGSYEQYF
v_call: TRBV9
d_call: TRBD2
j_call: TRBJ2-7

cdr3_aa: CASSPREGVTNTEAFF
v_call: TRBV5-1
d_call: -
j_call: TRBJ1-1

cdr3_aa: CASRGVSAFF
v_call: TRBV28
d_call: -
j_call: TRBJ1-1

cdr3_aa: CASGLVTSGRAFEQFF
v_call: TRBV12-5
d_call: TRBD2
j_call: TRBJ2-1

cdr3_aa: CASTTRTIVSQFF
v_call: TRBV12-3/TRBV12-4
d_call: -
j_call: TRBJ2-1

cdr3_aa: CASSLGQDQPQHF
v_call: TRBV18
d_call: TRBD1
j_call: TRBJ1-5